This T cell receptor beta chain was documented in a study of Ad26.COV2.S vaccination and SARS-CoV-2 variants. Study-level findings and limits: Reported post-vaccination CD8+ and CD4+ T cell responses to spike showed substantial breadth. The study found similar non-spike TCR breadth in vaccine and placebo recipients. Total responses of T cells may have been underestimated by the analyses of TCR breadth and depth. Higher spike-specific TCR breadth was found in vaccine recipients than in placebo recipients.

For this clone: Its antigen remains unidentified.

Sequencing used immunoSEQ multiplex PCR; TCRdb keeps in-frame clones, though not all of them. This sample has some 45,000 clones, with roughly 80% found just once. Trimming took off 0 bases at V and 6 bases at J, with 18 bases between the two ends. CDR1 is SGHRS, CDR2 YFSETQ, per germline. CDR3 size: 16 residues. The chain has TRBV5-1 and TRBJ1-2, with D possibly matching TRBD1 (5 bases). This clonotype was obtained from a human donor who had recovered from COVID-19. Sequenced here: peripheral blood, sampled after recovery from COVID-19. CDR3 sequence: CASSLGDWQGGHGYTF. Written as DNA, the CDR3 is TGCGCCAGCAGCTTGGGGGATTGGCAGGGAGGGCATGGCTACACCTTC.